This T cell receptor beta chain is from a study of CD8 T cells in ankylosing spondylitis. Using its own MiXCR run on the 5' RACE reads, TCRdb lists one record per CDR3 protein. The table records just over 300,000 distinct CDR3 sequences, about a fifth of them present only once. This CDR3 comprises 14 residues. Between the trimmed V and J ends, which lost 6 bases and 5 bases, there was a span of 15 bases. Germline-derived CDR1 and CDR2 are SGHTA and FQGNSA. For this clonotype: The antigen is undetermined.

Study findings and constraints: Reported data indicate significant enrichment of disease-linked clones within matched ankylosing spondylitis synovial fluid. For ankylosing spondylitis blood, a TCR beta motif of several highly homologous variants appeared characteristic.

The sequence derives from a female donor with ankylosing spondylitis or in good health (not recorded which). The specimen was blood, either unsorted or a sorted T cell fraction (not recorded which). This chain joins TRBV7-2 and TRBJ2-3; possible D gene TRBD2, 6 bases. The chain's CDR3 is CASSPTRAIDTQYF. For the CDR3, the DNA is TGTGCCAGCAGTCCGACTAGAGCCATAGATACGCAGTATTTT.